Presented here are 10 T cell receptor beta chains from one specimen sequenced in a study of blood T cell repertoires in COVID-19. Some clones are missing from TCRdb's copy, which holds only in-frame ones; the method was immunoSEQ multiplex PCR. The table records roughly 210,000 clones, roughly 80% of them present only once. Sequenced sample: peripheral blood. The origin of the receptors is a woman older than 75 with COVID-19, enrolled during active disease.

The chain recombines TRBV18 with TRBJ2-3, with 10 bases fitting TRBD2. This CDR3 is built from 16 residues. Germline CDR1 and CDR2: KGHSH and LQKENI. V was clipped by 6 bases and J by 4 bases; unmatched bases: 10. The CDR3: CASSQLVGLAADTQYF. Here the CDR3 DNA reads TGTGCCAGCTCTCAGCTCGTCGGACTAGCGGCAGATACGCAGTATTTT.

This chain links TRBV24-1 with TRBJ2-5, with a possible D match to TRBD2 (6 bases). CDR3 size: 14 residues. Trimming removed 4 bases at V and 9 bases at J, with 17 bases between. In germline, CDR1 is KGHDR, CDR2 SFDVKD. CDR3 DNA: TGTGCCACCAGTGACCCCCGGCTGGCGGGGTCCCAGTACTTC. Translation: CATSDPRLAGSQYF.

The CDR3 coding sequence is TGTGCCACCAGTGAGATGACGACTAGCGGGGGGGCAACAGATACGCAGTATTTT. This sequence encodes CATSEMTTSGGATDTQYF. The chain couples TRBV24-1 to TRBJ2-3, with TRBD2 matching over 14 bases. CDR3 length: 18 residues. V was pared by 4 bases and J by 3 bases, with 8 bases of the junction left unmatched. Germline CDR1 KGHDR, CDR2 SFDVKD.

V usage is TRBV19 and J usage is TRBJ1-1, with unresolved D. Germline assignment: CDR1 LNHDA and CDR2 SQIVND (reference sequence). Between the trimmed V and J ends, which lost 8 bases and 1 base, there was a span of 17 bases. CDR3 length: 15 amino acids. CDR3 in DNA: TGTGCCAGTGGAAGCCTCGGGGTAACGAACACTGAAGCTTTCTTT. It yields the protein CASGSLGVTNTEAFF.

V usage is TRBV5-1 and J usage is TRBJ1-6; 9 bases align to TRBD1. Germline V lookup: CDR1 SGHRS, CDR2 YFSETQ. With 9 bases clipped from V and 7 bases from J, the junction kept 11 bases outside the gene matches. This CDR3 has 15 amino acids. CDR3 nucleotides: TGCGCCACCAGGCGCACCGGACAGGGGAATTCACCCCTCCACTTT. Translating it yields CATRRTGQGNSPLHF.

The V and J genes are TRBV5-1 and TRBJ1-2; the match to TRBD1 covers 7 bases. Per the germline V gene, CDR1 is SGHRS and CDR2 is YFSETQ. Germline trimming cut 4 bases from V and 4 bases from J; bases unmatched to any gene: 10. The CDR3 loop spans 15 amino acids. CDR3 sequence (DNA): TGCGCCAGCAGCCCAACAGGGGACTCAGGCTATGGCTACACCTTC. Its protein product is CASSPTGDSGYGYTF. The full variable domain, rest sourced from reference TRBV5-1 and TRBJ1-2, is KAGVTQTPRYLIKTRGQQVTLSCSPISGHRSVSWYQQTPGQGLQFLFEYFSETQRNKGNFPGRFSGRQFSNSRSEMNVSTLELGDSALYLCASSPTGDSGYGYTFGSGTRLTVV.

This chain joins TRBV4-1 and TRBJ2-7; no definite D call. This CDR3 contains 16 residues. The germline CDR1 and CDR2 sequences are MGHRA and YSYEKL. V was shortened by 5 bases and J by 0 bases, with 17 bases between the two germline ends. Written as DNA, the CDR3 is TGCGCCAGCAGCGTACCGGCTAGTCCCAGCTCCTACGAGCAGTACTTC. Amino acid sequence: CASSVPASPSSYEQYF.

Of note for this clone: Different DNA sequences within this sample yield the same CDR3. The chain recombines TRBV3-1 (or the pseudogene TRBV3-2) with TRBJ1-1; tentatively, D is TRBD1 (5 bases). CDR3 length: 14 amino acids. Trimming stripped 1 base from V and 1 base from J, with 7 bases between. Germline CDR1 is LGHDT and CDR2 is YNNKEL (reference sequence). The CDR3 region is CASSQGQGNTEAFF. CDR3 nucleotides: TGTGCCAGCAGCCAAGGGCAGGGGAACACTGAAGCTTTCTTT.

The genes are TRBV7-9 and TRBJ2-1; TRBD1 aligns across 7 bases. CDR1 is SEHNR and CDR2 is FQNEAQ in the germline V gene (reference sequence). The CDR3 length is 14 residues. Unmatched junction bases numbered 10, after V lost 6 bases and J lost 8 bases. The CDR3 sequence: CASRRTGVVDEQFF. In nucleotides, the CDR3 is TGTGCCAGCAGACGTACAGGGGTTGTGGATGAGCAGTTCTTC.

The chain employs TRBV7-6 and TRBJ2-1; TRBD2 is a possible D gene (6 bases). The germline V gene has CDR1 SGHVS and CDR2 FNYEAQ. V gave up 5 bases and J gave up 8 bases, with 22 bases separating them. This CDR3 is 16 amino acids long. DNA for the CDR3: TGTGCCAGCAGCCCAAACACGGCGGGGAAATCACATGAGCAGTTCTTC. As protein: CASSPNTAGKSHEQFF.